A single sample is the source of the 29 T cell receptor beta chains below, sequenced in a study of spatial heterogeneity in lung cancer. TCRdb reprocessed the 5' RACE reads via MiXCR and lists one record per CDR3 protein. The data contain 16,000 or so distinct CDR3 sequences, 6.5% to 8% of them singletons. No cognate antigen is known for these TCRs. Study-wide results and caveats: Counts that tracked tumor mutation counts were those of expanded intratumoral alpha and beta TCRs.

Time point described: sample taken at primary tumor resection. The sequenced sample was lung tumor tissue, obtained at surgery. The receptors stem from a female donor with early-stage non-small cell lung cancer.

This clonotype was seen many times. This beta chain slipped into a library made for alpha chains as a stray read, so its size is not meaningful. The gene calls are TRBV30 and TRBJ1-2; D is unclear. The germline V gene has CDR1 GTSNPN and CDR2 SVGIG (reference sequence). The CDR3 contains 11 residues. CDR3 loop: CAKWNNYGYTF. CDR3 nucleotides: TGTGCAAAATGGAACAACTATGGCTACACCTTC. The variable domain in full, with the rest retrieved from reference TRBV30 and TRBJ1-2, is SQTIHQWPATLVQPVGSPLSLECTVEGTSNPNLYWYRQAAGRGLQLLFYSVGIGQISSEVPQNLSASRPQDRQFILSSKKLLLSDSGFYLCAKWNNYGYTFGSGTRLTVV.

This clonotype has a count of ten or more. This beta chain represents an off-target read in a library built for alpha chains; its size is of limited meaning. The gene calls are TRBV18 and TRBJ2-3; perhaps TRBD1 as D (5 bases). The CDR3 runs 12 residues. Between the trimmed V and J ends, which lost 6 bases and 4 bases, there was a span of 8 bases. The germline CDR1 and CDR2 sequences are KGHSH and LQKENI. This CDR3 reads CASSPGSDTQYF. The CDR3 coding sequence is TGTGCCAGCTCCCCAGGGTCAGATACGCAGTATTTT.

This clonotype was detected many times. The size of this beta chain means little, since it is a stray read in a library made for alpha chains. The rearrangement uses TRBV20-1 and TRBJ1-5; 12 bases align to TRBD1. The germline gives CDR1 DFQATT, CDR2 SNEGSKA (reference sequence). The trim removed 4 bases at V and 4 bases at J, leaving 8 bases unmatched. The CDR3 runs to 16 residues. In nucleotides, the CDR3 is TGCAGTGCTATTACCGGGACAGGGGGCCAGAATCAGCCCCAGCATTTT. Its translation is CSAITGTGGQNQPQHF.

This clonotype was recorded many times. This beta chain appears as a stray read in a library generated for alpha chains; its size is not informative. CDR3 loop: CASSPFASGSRTEQFF. The CDR3 DNA sequence: TGCGCCAGCAGCCCTTTCGCCAGCGGGAGTAGAACTGAGCAGTTCTTC. This sequence joins TRBV4-1 and TRBJ2-1; TRBD2 aligns across 8 bases. V gave up 4 bases and J gave up 9 bases; unmatched junction bases: 14. The CDR3 has 16 amino acids. Germline CDR1 and CDR2: MGHRA and YSYEKL.

This clonotype came up many times. In a library made to pick up alpha chains, this beta chain is a stray read with a size that means little. This chain links TRBV7-6 with TRBJ2-1, with 11 nucleotides matching TRBD2. Germline V gives CDR1 SGHVS, CDR2 FNYEAQ. The CDR3 covers 16 residues. J was trimmed by 4 bases and V by 5 bases; bases with no gene match: 7. Here the CDR3 reads CASSRPGLAEYNEQFF. CDR3 nucleotides: TGTGCCAGCAGCCGGCCGGGACTAGCGGAGTACAATGAGCAGTTCTTC. The whole variable domain, filled in from reference TRBV7-6 and TRBJ2-1, reads GAGVSQSPRYKVTKRGQDVALRCDPISGHVSLYWYRQALGQGPEFLTYFNYEAQQDKSGLPNDRFSAERPEGSISTLTIQRTEQRDSAMYRCASSRPGLAEYNEQFFGPGTRLTVL.

This clonotype appeared many times. With the library built for alpha chains, this beta chain is off target and its frequency is not meaningful. The chain joins TRBV4-2 to TRBJ2-3; no clear D gene. This CDR3 is built from 12 residues. Trimming removed 4 bases at V and 5 bases at J, with 7 bases between. Germline lookup yields CDR1 LGHNA and CDR2 YNFKEQ. CDR3 loop: CASSPSRDTQYF. DNA of the CDR3: TGTGCCAGCAGCCCGTCTCGAGATACGCAGTATTTT.

In its sample, this clonotype was seen many times. Little can be read into the size of this beta chain, an off-target read in a library designed for alpha chains. The J gene is TRBJ1-5, the V gene TRBV23-1; D possibly corresponds to TRBD1 (5 bases). TRBV23-1 is filed as an ORF, its function uncertain. The CDR3 runs 13 residues. Trimming removed 9 bases from V and 3 bases from J, with 12 bases in between. In DNA form, the CDR3 reads TGCGCCAGTCCGGGACCACACAATCAGCCCCAGCATTTT. The encoded protein is CASPGPHNQPQHF.

This clonotype appeared many times. This beta chain lies outside the target of a library built for alpha chains; its clone size means little. This rearrangement joins TRBV7-2 to TRBJ2-7; D is possibly TRBD2 (5 bases). The germline V gene encodes CDR1 SGHTA and CDR2 FQGNSA. V was shortened by 1 base and J by 5 bases, with 9 bases between the two germline ends. This CDR3 spans 13 amino acids. CDR3 residues: CASSLEAEHEQYF. The DNA of the CDR3 is TGTGCCAGCAGCTTAGAAGCGGAACACGAGCAGTACTTC. Full variable domain (outside the CDR3, taken from reference TRBV7-2 and TRBJ2-7): GAGVSQSPSNKVTEKGKDVELRCDPISGHTALYWYRQSLGQGLEFLIYFQGNSAPDKSGLPSDRFSAERTGGSVSTLTIQRTQQEDSAVYLCASSLEAEHEQYFGPGTRLTVT.

In this sample, this clonotype turned up many times. Because the library targeted alpha chains, this beta chain is an off-target read whose size means little. The chain couples TRBV9 to TRBJ2-5; D is perhaps TRBD2 (7 bases). With 0 bases removed from V and 5 bases from J, the gap between germline ends came to 20 bases. Germline V gives CDR1 SGDLS, CDR2 YYNGEE. There are 17 residues in the CDR3. The CDR3 loop is CASSVGPGGRNGETQYF. For the CDR3, the DNA is TGTGCCAGCAGCGTAGGTCCGGGGGGCCGCAACGGGGAGACCCAGTACTTC.

This clonotype was found many times. The size of this beta chain means little, since it is a stray read in a library made for alpha chains. This rearrangement joins TRBV7-8 to TRBJ2-5; D call uncertain. Per germline, CDR1 SGHVS and CDR2 FQNEAQ. The CDR3 is made up of 13 amino acids. V lost 4 bases to trimming and J lost 1 base, with 7 bases between them. CDR3 region: CASSSCPQETQYF. The DNA of the CDR3 is TGTGCCAGCAGCTCCTGTCCCCAAGAGACCCAGTACTTC.

The table lists this clonotype with a count of one. This sequence may be a read error, since a much larger clone differs from it by one base. Little can be read into the size of this beta chain, an off-target read in a library designed for alpha chains. The rearrangement links TRBV7-3 to TRBJ1-1; D remains unclear. This CDR3 comprises 13 residues. CDR1 and CDR2 (germline): SGHTA, FQGTGA. The CDR3 DNA reads as TGTGTCAGCAGCTTATACATGAACACTGAAGCTTTCTTT. It translates to CVSSLYMNTEAFF. The full variable domain, in which reference TRBV7-3 and TRBJ1-1 provide the parts outside the CDR3, is GAGVSQTPSNKVTEKGKYVELRCDPISGHTALYWYRQSLGQGPEFLIYFQGTGAADDSGLPNDRFFAVRPEGSVSTLKIQRTERGDSAVYLCVSSLYMNTEAFFGQGTRLTVV.

This clonotype occurred many times. This beta chain slipped into a library made for alpha chains as a stray read, so its size is not meaningful. This chain links TRBV7-2 with TRBJ2-2, with TRBD1 identical over 7 bases. The CDR3 loop spans 15 amino acids. Germline assignment: CDR1 SGHTA and CDR2 FQGNSA. V shed 5 bases, J shed 6 bases, and the junction held 9 bases outside the gene matches. The DNA for the CDR3 is TGTGCCAGCAGCGCCCGACAGGGTGGGGCCGGGGAGCTGTTTTTT. It specifies CASSARQGGAGELFF.

Ten or more counts support this clonotype. In a library made to pick up alpha chains, this beta chain is a stray read with a size that means little. The chain has TRBV19 and TRBJ2-3; 10 nucleotides agree with TRBD2. Losses at the gene ends were 2 bases for V and 7 bases for J; bases not matched to a gene: 6. The CDR3 is made up of 15 amino acids. Germline V gives CDR1 LNHDA, CDR2 SQIVND (reference sequence). The CDR3: CASSIQERGGNTQYF. Written as DNA, the CDR3 is TGTGCCAGTAGTATACAAGAGCGGGGGGGTAATACGCAGTATTTT.

Regarding this clonotype: Because the library targeted alpha chains, this beta chain is an off-target read whose size means little. The J gene is TRBJ1-1, the V gene TRBV30; D not resolved. CDR1 is GTSNPN and CDR2 is SVGIG in the germline V gene (reference sequence). This CDR3 contains 12 residues. Trimming stripped 1 base from V and 7 bases from J, with 10 bases between. The CDR3 DNA is TGTGCCTGGAGTGGGTTTAACCTTGAAGCTTTCTTT. Its translation: CAWSGFNLEAFF.

On this clonotype: This beta chain was picked up by a library intended for alpha chains and is off target, so its count carries little meaning. This sequence joins TRBV10-3 and TRBJ2-5, with 9 positions matching TRBD2. Germline loops: CDR1 ENHRY, CDR2 SYGVKD. CDR3 size: 13 residues. The V and J ends lost 4 bases and 3 bases, in that order; junction bases with no gene match: 0. Here the CDR3 reads CAISASGEETQYF. The CDR3 DNA reads TGTGCCATCAGTGCTAGCGGGGAAGAGACCCAGTACTTC.

This clonotype has a count of ten or more. Being off target in a library aimed at alpha chains, this beta chain has a size of little meaning. V gene TRBV20-1 combines with J gene TRBJ2-1; no clear D. The V end lost 3 bases, the J end lost 9 bases, and 12 bases lay between the germline ends. The CDR3 covers 12 residues. Germline values: CDR1 DFQATT, CDR2 SNEGSKA (reference sequence). This chain's CDR3 is CSARPSLGEQFF. CDR3 nucleotides: TGCAGTGCTAGGCCCTCTTTGGGTGAGCAGTTCTTC.

There are many counts of this clonotype. This beta chain appears as a stray read in a library generated for alpha chains; its size is not informative. CDR3 bases: TGTGCCAGCAGCCTACAGGGGGCTGGAAACACCATATATTTT. This translates into CASSLQGAGNTIYF. The chain is built from TRBV28 and TRBJ1-3, with 8 bases aligning to TRBD1. V lost 6 bases, J lost 2 bases, and 3 bases stayed unmatched. The germline gives CDR1 MDHEN, CDR2 SYDVKM. The CDR3 totals 14 residues.

This clonotype was observed many times. The library was built for alpha chains, so this beta chain is an off-target read and its size means little. This chain joins TRBV6-2 or TRBV6-3 and TRBJ2-1; D may be TRBD1 (6 bases). Germline CDR1 reads MNHEY; CDR2 reads SVGEGT. V was shortened by 9 bases and J by 0 bases, with 12 bases between the two germline ends. The CDR3 loop spans 14 amino acids. The CDR3 DNA is TGTGCCAGTTTACCGGACAGCTCCTACAATGAGCAGTTCTTC. It codes for CASLPDSSYNEQFF.

By proportion, this clonotype is medium-sized. This beta chain is off target for a library built for alpha chains, so its abundance means little. CDR3 bases: TGCGCCAGCAGCCAAGATGTTCCCAGGGGAATTGGAAACACCATATATTTT. Amino acids: CASSQDVPRGIGNTIYF. This chain links TRBV4-3 with TRBJ1-3; D may be TRBD1 (6 bases). Germline CDR1 LGHNA, CDR2 YSLEER. The CDR3 is made up of 17 amino acids. The germline V and J ends were trimmed by 0 bases and 3 bases, with 15 bases remaining between them.

This clonotype was detected ten times or more. This beta chain slipped into a library made for alpha chains as a stray read, so its size is not meaningful. This sequence joins TRBV12-3 or TRBV12-4 and TRBJ1-5; no clear D gene. The CDR3 extends over 13 amino acids. Trimming cost V 2 bases and J 5 bases, with 7 bases left between them. DNA for the CDR3: TGTGCCAGCAGTTTAATAGAAGATCAGCCCCAGCATTTT. It codes for CASSLIEDQPQHF.

As for this clonotype: The library was prepared for alpha chains; this beta chain is a stray read, so its frequency means little. The chain has TRBV10-3 and TRBJ2-1; no reliable D call. The V and J ends lost 8 bases and 5 bases respectively, with 16 bases between them. In germline, CDR1 is ENHRY, CDR2 SYGVKD. There are 14 residues in the CDR3. The CDR3, as DNA: TGTGCCATCGGTACCTCGCCTAGGGACAATGAGCAGTTCTTC. Its translation: CAIGTSPRDNEQFF.

The table lists this clonotype with many counts. This beta chain is a stray read from a library made for alpha chains; its abundance is not meaningful. The rearrangement joins TRBV29-1 to TRBJ2-7; tentatively, D is TRBD2 (5 bases). V was shortened by 4 bases and J by 3 bases, with 19 bases between the two germline ends. In germline, CDR1 is SQVTM, CDR2 ANQGSEA. CDR3 length equals 15 residues. In DNA form, the CDR3 reads TGCAGCGTTGGGTCTGAAGGGAGCGAAGTCTACGAGCAGTACTTC. Translating it yields CSVGSEGSEVYEQYF.

This clonotype has at least ten counts. The library was built for alpha chains, so this beta chain is an off-target read and its size means little. The chain couples TRBV27 to TRBJ2-2; TRBD2 might be the D (6 bases). Germline CDR1 reads MNHEY; CDR2 reads SMNVEV (reference sequence). The germline V and J ends were trimmed by 4 bases and 4 bases, with 10 bases remaining between them. The CDR3 spans 14 residues. The CDR3 nucleotides are TGTGCCAGCAGTTCCCGGACTACCACCGGGGAGCTGTTTTTT. This encodes CASSSRTTTGELFF.

By frequency in the sample, this clonotype is medium-sized. Since it is a stray read in a library aimed at alpha chains, this beta chain has a size that is not meaningful. The V and J genes are TRBV11-2 and TRBJ1-5; D ambiguous. CDR1 SGHAT and CDR2 FQNNGV come from the germline V gene. With 0 bases removed from V and 0 bases from J, the gap between germline ends came to 0 bases. The CDR3 totals 13 residues. The CDR3: CASSLDSNQPQHF. As DNA, the CDR3 is TGTGCCAGCAGCTTAGATAGCAATCAGCCCCAGCATTTT.

Concerning this clonotype itself: Being off target in a library aimed at alpha chains, this beta chain has a size of little meaning. The chain recombines TRBV19 with TRBJ2-7, with 7 bases matching TRBD1. The germline CDR1 and CDR2 sequences are LNHDA and SQIVND (reference sequence). This CDR3 spans 14 amino acids. Trimming removed 3 bases from V and 3 bases from J; junction bases left unmatched: 5. The CDR3 here is CASSMANRGYEQYF. In nucleotides, the CDR3 is TGTGCCAGTAGTATGGCGAACAGGGGCTACGAGCAGTACTTC.

This clonotype was counted at least ten times. Being off target in a library aimed at alpha chains, this beta chain has a size of little meaning. The gene calls are TRBV12-3 or TRBV12-4 and TRBJ1-6, with a possible D match to TRBD1 (6 bases). Trimming stripped 3 bases from V and 7 bases from J, with 19 bases between. CDR3 length: 17 residues. The CDR3 DNA follows: TGTGCCAGCAGTTTGGACCTTGGGGGACAAGGGAATTCACCCCTCCACTTT. Protein product: CASSLDLGGQGNSPLHF.

This clonotype was found many times. This beta chain slipped into a library made for alpha chains as a stray read, so its size is not meaningful. This sequence joins TRBV6-5 and TRBJ2-7; either TRBD1 or TRBD2 may supply D (6 bases each). The CDR3 extends over 15 amino acids. Germline assignment: CDR1 MNHEY and CDR2 SVGAGI. The V end lost 2 bases, the J end lost 6 bases, and 17 bases lay between the germline ends. The CDR3 DNA sequence: TGTGCCAGCAGTTACGGGGGGAAACAGGGATCCGAGCAGTACTTC. Its translation: CASSYGGKQGSEQYF.

Remarks on this clonotype: The library was designed around alpha chains, so this beta chain is a stray read whose abundance carries little weight. The chain links TRBV7-2 to TRBJ2-3; no clear D gene. The CDR3 contains 14 residues. Trimming took off 4 bases at V and 1 base at J, with 9 bases between the two ends. Germline V gives CDR1 SGHTA, CDR2 FQGNSA. The CDR3 reads CASSSLVRTDTQYF. In DNA form, the CDR3 reads TGTGCCAGCAGCTCGTTGGTCCGCACAGATACGCAGTATTTT.

In its sample, this clonotype was seen many times. This beta chain is off target for a library built for alpha chains, so its abundance means little. The chain carries TRBV3-1 and TRBJ2-7; D remains ambiguous. This CDR3 contains 14 residues. Looked up from germline, CDR1 is LGHDT and CDR2 is YNNKEL (reference sequence). The V end was cut by 4 bases, the J end by 2 bases, with 12 bases between. Written as DNA, the CDR3 is TGTGCCAGCAGCCCCGGTTTGGCCCCCTACGAGCAGTACTTC. Translation: CASSPGLAPYEQYF.